This TCR beta chain was recorded in a study of T cells after yellow fever vaccination. Using its own MiXCR run on the 5' RACE reads, TCRdb lists one record per CDR3 protein. The data show approximately 74,000 distinct CDR3 sequences, approximately 7% seen once. CDR3 length equals 13 residues. V gave up 7 bases and J gave up 6 bases; unmatched junction bases: 5. From germline, CDR1 is SQVTM and CDR2 ANQGSEA. This clonotype was seen a few times. The chain is built from TRBV29-1 and TRBJ2-1; 11 bases are shared with TRBD1. The receptor was isolated from a man aged 18 to 30 who received the YFV17D yellow fever vaccine. The sequencing here drew on CD8+ T cells sorted from PBMCs, taken about 5 days after the first yellow fever vaccination. In DNA, the CDR3 is TGCAGCGCAAGCGGGACAGGGGGCAATGAGCAGTTCTTC. This sequence encodes CSASGTGGNEQFF.